Listed here are 19 T cell receptor beta chains from one sample, sequenced in a study of blood T cell repertoires in COVID-19. Assay: immunoSEQ multiplex PCR; the TCRdb copy retains only in-frame clones and omits some. The top ten hold about 13% of the sample, which has about 200,000 clones, 70% to 85% seen once. Material for sequencing was peripheral blood. Receptor source: a man in his fifties who had recovered from COVID-19.

This chain links TRBV7-2 with TRBJ1-3; D gene ambiguous. V lost 5 bases and J 0 bases, leaving 14 bases between the germline ends. The CDR3 is 16 amino acids. Germline CDR1 is SGHTA and CDR2 is FQGNSA. The CDR3 DNA is TGTGCCAGCAGCCCCCACATCGGGGACTCTGGAAACACCATATATTTT. Amino acid sequence: CASSPHIGDSGNTIYF.

J is TRBJ2-7 and V is TRBV11-2, with 8 bases that match TRBD1. The germline V gene has CDR1 SGHAT and CDR2 FQNNGV. V lost 5 bases, J lost 4 bases, and 7 bases stayed unmatched. CDR3 size: 14 residues. For the CDR3, the DNA is TGTGCCAGCAGCCCCCGGGACAGGCCGTACGAGCAGTACTTC. Encoded protein: CASSPRDRPYEQYF.

This clone was detected once. J is TRBJ2-7 and V is TRBV3-1 (or the pseudogene TRBV3-2); the match to TRBD2 covers 14 bases. Germline CDR1 is LGHDT and CDR2 is YNNKEL (reference sequence). The CDR3 runs 16 residues. Unmatched junction bases numbered 5, after V lost 4 bases and J lost 3 bases. CDR3 nucleotides: TGTGCCAGCAGCCGGGGACTAGCGGGAGAAGGCTACGAGCAGTACTTC. Its protein is CASSRGLAGEGYEQYF.

The chain joins TRBV7-8 to TRBJ2-7; the match to TRBD2 covers 9 bases. There are 14 residues in the CDR3. V dropped 1 base and J dropped 6; count of bases not matched to a gene: 4. The germline gives CDR1 SGHVS, CDR2 FQNEAQ. CDR3 amino acids: CASSLEGTSFEQYF. CDR3 nucleotides: TGTGCCAGCAGCTTAGAGGGGACTAGCTTCGAGCAGTACTTC.

V is TRBV27 and J is TRBJ1-4, with D maybe TRBD1 (6 bases). From germline, CDR1 is MNHEY and CDR2 SMNVEV (reference sequence). V was trimmed by 2 bases and J by 4 bases, leaving 20 bases between them. This CDR3 comprises 18 residues. CDR3 sequence (DNA): TGTGCCAGCAGTTTAGTGGGTGCGGGGGCGGACGGTAATGAAAAACTGTTTTTT. Translated: CASSLVGAGADGNEKLFF.

This chain connects TRBV19 to TRBJ1-1; TRBD1 agrees at 8 bases. The CDR3 is made up of 16 amino acids. V shed 3 bases and J 2 bases; nucleotides not matched to a gene: 8. Germline CDR1 is LNHDA and CDR2 is SQIVND (reference sequence). The CDR3 spells CASSIQPTGANTEAFF. In nucleotides, the CDR3 is TGTGCCAGTAGTATCCAACCGACAGGGGCAAACACTGAAGCTTTCTTT.

The CDR3 nucleotides read TGTGCCAGCAGTTACGATGGGACAGGGGGCTTCTTAAAGACCCAGTACTTC. Translated: CASSYDGTGGFLKTQYF. The chain recombines TRBV6-2 or TRBV6-3 with TRBJ2-5; 12 nucleotides agree with TRBD1. The V gene end was trimmed by 2 bases and the J gene end by 6 bases; junction bases not matched to a gene: 10. CDR3 size: 17 residues. Germline V gene lookup returns CDR1 MNHEY and CDR2 SVGEGT.

Comment on this clone: Other DNA sequences in this specimen translate into the identical CDR3. The genes are TRBV13 and TRBJ1-1, with a weak D call TRBD1 (5 bases). The CDR3 has 13 residues. V was trimmed by 5 bases and J by 10 bases, leaving 17 bases between them. Germline V lookup: CDR1 PRHDT, CDR2 FYEKMQ (reference sequence). CDR3 DNA sequence: TGTGCCAGCAGCCAGGGCGGGGTCGTCTTAGCTTTCTTT. The encoded protein is CASSQGGVVLAFF.

The CDR3 DNA follows: TGTGCCAGCAGCAAAGCGGAGACTAGCGGGAGTCCATCCTACGAGCAGTACTTC. Its protein product is CASSKAETSGSPSYEQYF. The V and J genes are TRBV21-1 and TRBJ2-7; TRBD2 is the table's D call, not checked against the DNA. TRBV21-1 is a listed pseudogene. This CDR3 has 18 residues.

The V and J genes are TRBV25-1 and TRBJ1-1; weak D call: TRBD1 (6 bases). This CDR3 contains 11 residues. The V end was cut by 7 bases, the J end by 8 bases, with 11 bases between. Germline CDR1 MGHDK, CDR2 SYGVNS. In nucleotides, the CDR3 is TGTGCCAGCACAGGACAGCGCGAAGCTTTCTTT. Its protein product is CASTGQREAFF. The full variable domain, its missing parts supplied by reference TRBV25-1 and TRBJ1-1, is EADIYQTPRYLVIGTGKKITLECSQTMGHDKMYWYQQDPGMELHLIHYSYGVNSTEKGDLSSESTVSRIRTEHFPLTLESARPSHTSQYLCASTGQREAFFGQGTRLTVV.

The rearrangement links TRBV11-2 to TRBJ2-7; the D is unclear. CDR1 and CDR2 from the germline V gene are SGHAT and FQNNGV. Trimming left V 5 bases short and J 5 bases short, with 19 bases between. The CDR3 extends over 15 amino acids. The chain's CDR3 is CASSPPGIARHEQYF. The CDR3 DNA follows: TGTGCCAGCAGCCCCCCAGGTATCGCTCGCCACGAGCAGTACTTC.

CDR3 amino acids: CSVARTSGPYEQYF. DNA for the CDR3: TGCAGCGTTGCTAGGACTAGCGGACCCTACGAGCAGTACTTC. The chain couples TRBV29-1 to TRBJ2-7, with 10 nucleotides matching TRBD2. With 4 bases clipped from V and 2 bases from J, the junction kept 5 bases outside the gene matches. Germline V gene lookup returns CDR1 SQVTM and CDR2 ANQGSEA. CDR3 length: 14 amino acids.

This clone was detected a few times. The V and J genes are TRBV10-1 and TRBJ1-5; 8 nucleotides match TRBD1. This CDR3 comprises 17 residues. Per germline, CDR1 WNHNN and CDR2 SYGVQD (reference sequence). V dropped 6 bases and J dropped 1; count of bases not matched to a gene: 11. DNA of the CDR3: TGCGCCAGCAGGACAGGGGCAAGGCAGATGAGCAATCAGCCCCAGCATTTT. Amino acids: CASRTGARQMSNQPQHF.

The chain is built from TRBV9 and TRBJ2-2; D possibly corresponds to TRBD2 (6 bases). The CDR3 spans 19 residues. From germline, CDR1 is SGDLS and CDR2 YYNGEE. Trimming removed 3 bases at V and 3 bases at J, with 24 bases between. This CDR3 reads CASSANPSLAEGYTGELFF. The CDR3 coding sequence is TGTGCCAGCAGCGCCAACCCCTCTTTAGCGGAGGGGTACACCGGGGAGCTGTTTTTT. The complete variable domain, with remaining parts taken from reference TRBV9 and TRBJ2-2, reads DSGVTQTPKHLITATGQRVTLRCSPRSGDLSVYWYQQSLDQGLQFLIQYYNGEERAKGNILERFSAQQFPDLHSELNLSSLELGDSALYFCASSANPSLAEGYTGELFFGEGSRLTVL.

This chain joins TRBV14 and TRBJ2-1, with D perhaps TRBD2 (6 bases). The CDR3 covers 17 residues. Germline V gives CDR1 SGHDN, CDR2 FVKESK. V lost 1 base and J lost 8, with 21 bases in between. The CDR3 bases are TGTGCCAGCAGCCAAGGGGACTTACCGTCGTGGTACGATGAGCAGTTCTTC. This encodes CASSQGDLPSWYDEQFF.

CDR3 nucleotide sequence: TGCGCCAGCAGCAGGACTACTACGAGCTCCTACAATGAGCAGTTCTTC. This gives the protein CASSRTTTSSYNEQFF. The V call is TRBV5-1, the J call TRBJ2-1, with D perhaps matching TRBD2 (6 bases). Germline V gene lookup returns CDR1 SGHRS and CDR2 YFSETQ. The V end lost 4 bases, the J end lost 0 bases, and 14 bases lay between the germline ends. The CDR3 runs to 16 residues. The whole variable domain, filled in from reference TRBV5-1 and TRBJ2-1, reads KAGVTQTPRYLIKTRGQQVTLSCSPISGHRSVSWYQQTPGQGLQFLFEYFSETQRNKGNFPGRFSGRQFSNSRSEMNVSTLELGDSALYLCASSRTTTSSYNEQFFGPGTRLTVL.

The chain recombines TRBV2 with TRBJ2-1; TRBD2 is a possible D gene (5 bases). The germline gives CDR1 SNHLY, CDR2 FYNNEI. The CDR3 spans 11 residues. V lost 3 bases and J lost 11, with 8 bases in between. The CDR3 DNA reads TGTGCCAGCAGTGATCGGGGTAAGCAGTTCTTC. Translating gives CASSDRGKQFF.

The rearrangement links TRBV30 to TRBJ2-7, with D possibly being TRBD2 (6 bases). This CDR3 contains 13 residues. Trimming took 7 bases from V and 3 from J, leaving 16 bases between them. Germline lookup yields CDR1 GTSNPN and CDR2 SVGIG (reference sequence). The CDR3 loop reads CALISGSRYEQYF. The CDR3 DNA sequence: TGTGCCTTAATTAGCGGCTCACGCTACGAGCAGTACTTC.

This clone was seen just once. V usage is TRBV4-2 and J usage is TRBJ1-3, with D perhaps TRBD1 (5 bases). The CDR3 has 14 amino acids. V lost 2 bases and J lost 0, with 5 bases in between. The germline gives CDR1 LGHNA, CDR2 YNFKEQ. DNA of the CDR3: TGTGCCAGCAGCCAACAGGGCTCTGGAAACACCATATATTTT. Protein product: CASSQQGSGNTIYF.